This T cell receptor (beta chain) is from a study of cytomegalovirus exposure and HLA in healthy donors. The PCR was carried out with 60 Vbeta primers and 13 Jbeta primers. Assay used: immunoSEQ multiplex PCR; TCRdb lists only in-frame clones, some missing. The sample carries about 140,000 clones, 70% to 80% recorded once. Losses at the gene ends were 7 bases for V and 5 bases for J; bases not matched to a gene: 5. Germline CDR1 MNHEY, CDR2 SMNVEV (reference sequence). The CDR3 contains 13 residues. Material for sequencing was PBMCs. The J gene is TRBJ2-3, the V gene TRBV27, with TRBD2 matching 8 bases. This TCR derives from a man aged 25-45 years in good health and CMV-seronegative. The chain's CDR3 is CASIPSGRDTQYF. The CDR3 DNA reads as TGTGCCAGCATCCCAAGCGGGAGAGATACGCAGTATTTT.